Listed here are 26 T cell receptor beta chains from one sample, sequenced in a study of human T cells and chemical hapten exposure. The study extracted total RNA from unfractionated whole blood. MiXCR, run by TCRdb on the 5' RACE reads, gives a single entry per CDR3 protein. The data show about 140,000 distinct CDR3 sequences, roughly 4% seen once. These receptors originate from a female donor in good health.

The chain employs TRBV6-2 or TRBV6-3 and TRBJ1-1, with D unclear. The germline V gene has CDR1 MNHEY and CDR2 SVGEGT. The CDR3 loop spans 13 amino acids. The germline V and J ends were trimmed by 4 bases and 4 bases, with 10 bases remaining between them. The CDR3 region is CASSFYGVTEAFF. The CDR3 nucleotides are TGTGCCAGCAGTTTCTACGGGGTCACTGAAGCTTTCTTT.

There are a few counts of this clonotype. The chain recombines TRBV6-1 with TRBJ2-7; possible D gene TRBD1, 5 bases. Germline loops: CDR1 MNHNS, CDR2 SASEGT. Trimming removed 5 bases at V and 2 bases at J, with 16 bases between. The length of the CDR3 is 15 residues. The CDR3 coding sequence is TGTGCCAGCAGTACGCTCAGGACATCTCCCTACGAGCAGTACTTC. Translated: CASSTLRTSPYEQYF.

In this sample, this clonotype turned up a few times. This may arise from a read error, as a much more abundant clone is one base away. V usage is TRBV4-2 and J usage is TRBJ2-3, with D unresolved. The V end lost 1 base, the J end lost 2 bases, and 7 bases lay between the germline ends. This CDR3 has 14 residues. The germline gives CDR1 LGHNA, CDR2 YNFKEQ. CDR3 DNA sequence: TGTGCCAGCAGCCAAGCCAGGTCCACAGATACGCAGTATTTT. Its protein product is CASSQARSTDTQYF.

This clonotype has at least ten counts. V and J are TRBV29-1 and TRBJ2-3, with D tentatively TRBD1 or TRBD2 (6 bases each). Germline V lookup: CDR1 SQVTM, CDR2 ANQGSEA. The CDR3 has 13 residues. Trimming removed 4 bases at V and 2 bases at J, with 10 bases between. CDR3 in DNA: TGCAGCGTTGCGGGGGACAACACAGATACGCAGTATTTT. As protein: CSVAGDNTDTQYF.

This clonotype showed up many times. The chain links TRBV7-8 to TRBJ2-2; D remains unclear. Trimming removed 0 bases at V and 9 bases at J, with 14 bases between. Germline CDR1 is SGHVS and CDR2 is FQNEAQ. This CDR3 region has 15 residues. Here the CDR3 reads CASSLAGFNPRELFF. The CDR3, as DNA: TGTGCCAGCAGCTTAGCGGGGTTCAATCCCCGGGAGCTGTTTTTT.

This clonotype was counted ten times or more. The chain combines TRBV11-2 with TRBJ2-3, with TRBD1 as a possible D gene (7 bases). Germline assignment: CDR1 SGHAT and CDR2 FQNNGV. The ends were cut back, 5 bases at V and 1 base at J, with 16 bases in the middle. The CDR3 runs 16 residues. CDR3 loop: CASSLTTGTGTDTQYF. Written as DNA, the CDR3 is TGTGCCAGCAGCCTGACGACAGGGACTGGCACAGATACGCAGTATTTT. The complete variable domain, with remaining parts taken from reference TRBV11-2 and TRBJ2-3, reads EAGVAQSPRYKIIEKRQSVAFWCNPISGHATLYWYQQILGQGPKLLIQFQNNGVVDDSQLPKDRFSAERLKGVDSTLKIQPAKLEDSAVYLCASSLTTGTGTDTQYFGPGTRLTVL.

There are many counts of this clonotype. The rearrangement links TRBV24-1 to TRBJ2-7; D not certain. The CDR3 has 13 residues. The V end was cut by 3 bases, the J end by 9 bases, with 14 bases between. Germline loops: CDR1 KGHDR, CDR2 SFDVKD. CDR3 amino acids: CATSDPDRLGQYF. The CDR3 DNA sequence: TGTGCCACCAGTGATCCCGATCGGCTGGGGCAGTACTTC.

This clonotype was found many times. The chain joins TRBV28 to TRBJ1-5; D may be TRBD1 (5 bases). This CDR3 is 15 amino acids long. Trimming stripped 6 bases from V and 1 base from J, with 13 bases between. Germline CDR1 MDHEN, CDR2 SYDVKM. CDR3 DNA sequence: TGTGCCAGCAGAAGCCAGAGGGGAAGCAATCAGCCCCAGCATTTT. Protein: CASRSQRGSNQPQHF.

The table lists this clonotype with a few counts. CDR3 protein: CASSLTTPNYGYTF. The CDR3 bases are TGTGCCAGCAGCCTGACGACACCCAACTATGGCTACACCTTC. The V call is TRBV14, the J call TRBJ1-2; unclear D gene. The germline V gene has CDR1 SGHDN and CDR2 FVKESK. V was cut by 4 bases and J by 2 bases, with 11 bases left in between. The CDR3 runs to 14 residues.

The CDR3 nucleotides are TGTGCCAGCAAAAGCCGGGACAGGGGGCGCGGCGACTATGGCTACACCTTC. Translated: CASKSRDRGRGDYGYTF. The V gene is TRBV12-3 or TRBV12-4, the J gene TRBJ1-2; 12 bases align to TRBD1. The CDR3 consists of 17 residues. Unmatched junction bases numbered 12, after V lost 7 bases and J lost 3 bases.

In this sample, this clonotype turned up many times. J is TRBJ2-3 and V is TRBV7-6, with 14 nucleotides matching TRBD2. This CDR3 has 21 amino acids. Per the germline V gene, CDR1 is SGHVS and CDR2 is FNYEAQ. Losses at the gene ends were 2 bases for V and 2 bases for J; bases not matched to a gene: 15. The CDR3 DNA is TGTGCCAGCAGCTTAACAGCCGGGACTAGCGGGGGACTAACCATCACAGATACGCAGTATTTT. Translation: CASSLTAGTSGGLTITDTQYF.

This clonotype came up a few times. The CDR3 here is CASSLDRVSVANTGELFF. In nucleotides, the CDR3 is TGTGCCAGCAGCTTAGACAGGGTCTCTGTTGCGAACACCGGGGAGCTGTTTTTT. The rearrangement joins TRBV7-9 to TRBJ2-2; D is perhaps TRBD1 (6 bases). The ends were cut back, 1 base at V and 0 bases at J, with 15 bases in the middle. The CDR3 runs to 18 residues. Germline CDR1 and CDR2: SEHNR and FQNEAQ (reference sequence).

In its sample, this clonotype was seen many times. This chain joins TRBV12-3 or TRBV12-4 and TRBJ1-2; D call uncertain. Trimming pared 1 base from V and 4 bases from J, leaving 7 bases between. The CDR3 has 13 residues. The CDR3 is CASSLEGAYGYTF. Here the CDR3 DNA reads TGTGCCAGCAGTTTAGAGGGAGCCTATGGCTACACCTTC.

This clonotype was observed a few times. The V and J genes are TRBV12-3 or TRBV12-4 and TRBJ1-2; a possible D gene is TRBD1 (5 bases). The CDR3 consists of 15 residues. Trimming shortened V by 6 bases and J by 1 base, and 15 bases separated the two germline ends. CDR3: CASSLGGGGNYGYTF. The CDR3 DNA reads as TGTGCCAGCAGCCTTGGGGGGGGGGGTAACTATGGCTACACCTTC.

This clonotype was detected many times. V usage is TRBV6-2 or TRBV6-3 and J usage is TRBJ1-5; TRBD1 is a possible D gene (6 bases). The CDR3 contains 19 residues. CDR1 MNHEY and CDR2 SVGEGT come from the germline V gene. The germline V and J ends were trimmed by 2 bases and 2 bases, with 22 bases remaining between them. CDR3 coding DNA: TGTGCCAGCAGTTACGGGGACGGGCAGGCCCACAGGGGCAATCAGCCCCAGCATTTT. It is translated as CASSYGDGQAHRGNQPQHF.

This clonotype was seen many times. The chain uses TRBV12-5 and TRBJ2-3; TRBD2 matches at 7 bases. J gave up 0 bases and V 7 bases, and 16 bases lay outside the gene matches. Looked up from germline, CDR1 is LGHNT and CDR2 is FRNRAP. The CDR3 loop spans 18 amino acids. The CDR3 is CASAPPSWRESSTDTQYF. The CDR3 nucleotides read TGTGCTAGTGCCCCCCCCAGCTGGCGGGAGTCTAGCACAGATACGCAGTATTTT. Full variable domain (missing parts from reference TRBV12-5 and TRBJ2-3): DARVTQTPRHKVTEMGQEVTMRCQPILGHNTVFWYRQTMMQGLELLAYFRNRAPLDDSGMPKDRFSAEMPDATLATLKIQPSEPRDSAVYFCASAPPSWRESSTDTQYFGPGTRLTVL.

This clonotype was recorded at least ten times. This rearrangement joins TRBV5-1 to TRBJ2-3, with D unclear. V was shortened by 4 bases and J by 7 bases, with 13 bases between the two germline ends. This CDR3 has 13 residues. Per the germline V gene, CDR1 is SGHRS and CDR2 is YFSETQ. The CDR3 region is CASSPAMGYTQYF. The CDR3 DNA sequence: TGCGCCAGCAGCCCTGCGATGGGATATACGCAGTATTTT.

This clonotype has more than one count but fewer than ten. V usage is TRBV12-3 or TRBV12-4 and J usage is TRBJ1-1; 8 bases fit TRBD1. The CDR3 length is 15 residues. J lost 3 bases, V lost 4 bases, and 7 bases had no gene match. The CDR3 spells CASSSTGGYYTEAFF. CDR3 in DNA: TGTGCCAGCAGTTCTACAGGGGGATATTACACTGAAGCTTTCTTT.

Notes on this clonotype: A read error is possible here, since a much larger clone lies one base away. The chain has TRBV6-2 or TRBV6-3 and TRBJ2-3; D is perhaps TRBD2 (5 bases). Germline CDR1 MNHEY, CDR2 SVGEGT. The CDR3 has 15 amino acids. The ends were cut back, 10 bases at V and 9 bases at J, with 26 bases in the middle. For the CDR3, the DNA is TGTGCCACCACAACTCTAAGGTTCCGGGGAGAGACGCAGTATTTT. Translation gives CATTTLRFRGETQYF.

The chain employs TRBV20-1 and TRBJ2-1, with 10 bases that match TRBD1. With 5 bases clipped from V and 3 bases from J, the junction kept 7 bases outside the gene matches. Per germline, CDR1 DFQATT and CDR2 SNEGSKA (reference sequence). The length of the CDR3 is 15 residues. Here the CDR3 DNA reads TGCAGTGCTGAAGGGGGGACAGGGGTCTACAATGAGCAGTTCTTC. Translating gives CSAEGGTGVYNEQFF.

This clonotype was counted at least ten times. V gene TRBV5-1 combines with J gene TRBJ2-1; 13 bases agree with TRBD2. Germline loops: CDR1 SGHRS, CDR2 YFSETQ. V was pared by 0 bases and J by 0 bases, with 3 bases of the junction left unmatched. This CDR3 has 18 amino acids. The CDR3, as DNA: TGCGCCAGCAGCTTGGGATGGACTAGCGGGAGCTCCTACAATGAGCAGTTCTTC. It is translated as CASSLGWTSGSSYNEQFF.

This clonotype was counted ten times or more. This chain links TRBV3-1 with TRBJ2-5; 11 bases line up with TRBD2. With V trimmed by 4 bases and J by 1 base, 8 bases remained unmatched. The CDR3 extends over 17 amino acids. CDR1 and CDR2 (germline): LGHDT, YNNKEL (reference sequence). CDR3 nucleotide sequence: TGTGCCAGCAGCCCGACTAGCGGGGATTTAGGCCAAGAGACCCAGTACTTC. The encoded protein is CASSPTSGDLGQETQYF.

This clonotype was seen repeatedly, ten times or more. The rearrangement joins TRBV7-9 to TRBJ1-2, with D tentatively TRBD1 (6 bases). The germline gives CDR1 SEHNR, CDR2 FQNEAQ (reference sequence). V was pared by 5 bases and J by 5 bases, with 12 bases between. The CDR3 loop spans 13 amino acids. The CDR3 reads CASSQQGGYGYTF. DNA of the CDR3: TGTGCCAGCAGCCAACAGGGAGGTTATGGCTACACCTTC.

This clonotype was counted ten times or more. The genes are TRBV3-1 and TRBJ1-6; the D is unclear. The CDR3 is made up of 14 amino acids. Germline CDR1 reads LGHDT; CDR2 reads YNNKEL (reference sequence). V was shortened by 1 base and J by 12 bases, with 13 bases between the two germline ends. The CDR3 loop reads CASSQGQANVPLHF. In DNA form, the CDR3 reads TGTGCCAGCAGCCAAGGGCAGGCCAATGTACCCCTCCACTTT.

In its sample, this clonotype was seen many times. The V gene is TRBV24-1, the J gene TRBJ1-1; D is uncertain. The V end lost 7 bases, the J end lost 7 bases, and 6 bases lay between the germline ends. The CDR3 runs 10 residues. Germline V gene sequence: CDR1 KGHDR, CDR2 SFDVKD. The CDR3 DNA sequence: TGTGCCACCAGACGGGGTGAAGCTTTCTTT. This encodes CATRRGEAFF.

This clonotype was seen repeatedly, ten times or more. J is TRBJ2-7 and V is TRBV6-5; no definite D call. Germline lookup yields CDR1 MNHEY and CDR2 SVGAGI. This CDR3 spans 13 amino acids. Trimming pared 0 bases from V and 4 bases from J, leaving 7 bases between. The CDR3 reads CASSYSYGYEQYF. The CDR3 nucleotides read TGTGCCAGCAGTTACTCGTACGGGTACGAGCAGTACTTC.